This T cell receptor beta chain emerged from a study of vaccination and CD4 T cells after COVID-19. This CDR3 is 16 amino acids long. Trimming took 3 bases from V and 1 from J, leaving 15 bases between them. From germline, CDR1 is DFQATT and CDR2 SNEGSKA (reference sequence). Sequence data for DNA of cultured CD4+ T cells were generated by the Oncomine TCR Beta short-read assay. TCRdb re-called the PCR reads with MiXCR, one entry per CDR3 protein. The sample lists over 8,000 distinct CDR3 sequences; roughly two thirds were seen once. Regarding this clonotype: The target antigen is unknown.

Findings and limits, study-wide: Looking at convalescent patients, 304 of their 307 vaccine-specific clones were spike mono-reactive.

This sample's treatment: 10-day PBMC culture with coronavirus spike peptide pools or control peptides (ViraFEST assay). ViraFEST sequenced TCRs after peptide-pool expansion of antigen-specific T cells. Sample: CD4+ T cells from blood, cultured in vitro. The chain combines TRBV20-1 with TRBJ2-2; D could derive from TRBD1 or TRBD2 (6 bases each). The origin of this receptor is a human donor who had recovered from COVID-19. CDR3: CSAREAGHMNTGELFF. In nucleotides, the CDR3 is TGCAGTGCTAGGGAGGCGGGACACATGAACACCGGGGAGCTGTTTTTT.